This entry describes one T cell receptor beta chain. Its antigen is not known. The data derive from a study of CD8+ T cells in alopecia areata. Extraction of RNA preceded its reverse transcription into cDNA, which served as the sequencing template. The protocol was immunoSEQ multiplex PCR, while the TCRdb copy is restricted to in-frame clones and leaves out a portion. The table lists 200,000 to 250,000 clones, less than 50% of them singletons. V was clipped by 5 bases and J by 3 bases; unmatched bases: 6. CDR3 size: 14 residues. Germline V gives CDR1 ENHRY, CDR2 SYGVKD. Treatment of the sample: oral pan-JAK inhibitor, 5-10 mg twice daily. Findings and caveats of the study: For baseline CD8+ expansion, any link to response stays uncertain with one nonresponder. In lesional scalp, particularly from alopecia totalis/universalis, clonality was higher than in normal scalp.

This sequence originates from a human donor with alopecia areata. The specimen was CD4+ T cells sorted from blood, collected around week 37, from a patient treated with tofacitinib. The chain joins TRBV10-3 to TRBJ2-7; 8 bases map to TRBD1. CDR3 region: CAISTGTGVYEQYF. The CDR3 bases are TGTGCCATCAGTACCGGGACAGGCGTCTACGAGCAGTACTTC.